One sample yielded the 10 T cell receptor beta chains listed below, sequenced in a study of blood T cell repertoires in COVID-19 (dated by TCRdb to 2020 to 2022). To prepare the library, the immunoSEQ multiplex PCR assay was applied. TCRdb took over this immuneACCESS table, retaining in-frame rearrangements with V and J assigned. Such tables are incomplete; in checked studies, under half of the missing clones stem from an unresolved V gene, and the remainder is unexplained. The sample table shows tens of thousands of clones, and 70% to 90% are seen once. The ten top clones hold over 6% of the sample. The specimen sequenced was peripheral blood. These receptors were taken from a man older than 75 with COVID-19, enrolled during active disease.

This rearrangement joins TRBV6-5 to TRBJ2-7; 9 nucleotides align to TRBD2. The V gene end was trimmed by 11 bases and the J gene end by 1 base; junction bases not matched to a gene: 9. The CDR3 contains 14 residues. Germline V gives CDR1 MNHEY, CDR2 SVGAGI. The CDR3 spells CAQSGGQGSYEQYF. The CDR3 DNA sequence: TGTGCCCAGAGCGGGGGGCAGGGGTCCTACGAGCAGTACTTC.

This sequence joins TRBV7-2 and TRBJ1-2, with 7 bases that match TRBD1. Germline trimming cut 3 bases from V and 5 bases from J; bases unmatched to any gene: 6. The CDR3 contains 14 residues. Germline CDR1 and CDR2: SGHTA and FQGNSA. The CDR3 here is CASSFTTGPYGYTF. CDR3 in DNA: TGTGCCAGCAGCTTTACGACAGGGCCTTATGGCTACACCTTC.

The chain links TRBV3-1 (or the pseudogene TRBV3-2) to TRBJ2-3, with 10 bases matching TRBD2. With 6 bases clipped from V and 4 bases from J, the junction kept 4 bases outside the gene matches. Germline CDR1 LGHDT, CDR2 YNNKEL (reference sequence). CDR3 length equals 14 residues. CDR3: CASRTLAGSDTQYF. CDR3 nucleotide sequence: TGTGCCAGCAGAACACTAGCGGGGTCAGATACGCAGTATTTT.

The chain is built from TRBV11-2 and TRBJ1-2, with TRBD1 as a possible D gene (6 bases). V was shortened by 2 bases and J by 3 bases, with 10 bases between the two germline ends. CDR1 is SGHAT and CDR2 is FQNNGV in the germline V gene. The CDR3 runs to 14 residues. The CDR3 sequence is CASSLTGYDYGYTF. The DNA of the CDR3 is TGTGCCAGCAGCTTAACAGGGTATGACTATGGCTACACCTTC.

The chain employs TRBV21-1 and TRBJ2-2; TRBD1 is the table's D call, not checked against the DNA. TRBV21-1 is classified as a pseudogene. The length of the CDR3 is 15 residues. The CDR3 DNA is TGTGCCAACTCGGGACAGTTTTTAAACACCGGGGAGCTGTTTTTT. This translates into CANSGQFLNTGELFF.

The chain employs TRBV5-4 and TRBJ1-2, with TRBD1 identical over 7 bases. The germline CDR1 and CDR2 sequences are SGHNT and YYREEE (reference sequence). The CDR3 loop spans 16 amino acids. The V segment lost 6 bases and the J segment 3 bases; nucleotides outside the gene matches: 14. This chain's CDR3 is CASTPKGAGGDYGYTF. Here the CDR3 DNA reads TGTGCCAGCACCCCCAAGGGGGCAGGAGGAGACTATGGCTACACCTTC.

CDR3 region: CASSLDKGQLILHYNEQFF. In DNA, the CDR3 is TGTGCCAGCAGCTTAGATAAGGGACAGCTAATTCTACATTACAATGAGCAGTTCTTC. The rearrangement uses TRBV11-2 and TRBJ2-1; TRBD1 matches 7 bases. The CDR3 has 19 amino acids. Germline-derived CDR1 and CDR2 are SGHAT and FQNNGV. V was pared by 0 bases and J by 4 bases, with 15 bases of the junction left unmatched.

This chain connects TRBV18 to TRBJ1-1; no definite D call. Germline assignment: CDR1 KGHSH and CDR2 LQKENI. Trimming stripped 6 bases from V and 3 bases from J, with 17 bases between. This CDR3 region has 15 residues. The CDR3 DNA sequence: TGTGCCAGCTCCCCGGGAGGGAGAGGTGACACTGAAGCTTTCTTT. Protein: CASSPGGRGDTEAFF.

V is TRBV9 and J is TRBJ2-3; TRBD1 matches 9 bases. Looked up from germline, CDR1 is SGDLS and CDR2 is YYNGEE. The CDR3 has 17 amino acids. The junction had 13 bases not matched to a gene; V was cut back by 4 bases and J by 4 bases. The CDR3 here is CASSSGTGTGWSDTQYF. CDR3 coding DNA: TGTGCCAGCAGCAGTGGCACAGGGACAGGGTGGTCAGATACGCAGTATTTT.

CDR3 sequence reads: CASSATSGVETQYF. In DNA, the CDR3 is TGTGCCAGCAGCGCTACTAGCGGGGTAGAGACCCAGTACTTC. V usage is TRBV7-2 and J usage is TRBJ2-5; TRBD2 agrees at 10 bases. Germline trimming cut 5 bases from V and 4 bases from J; bases unmatched to any gene: 4. CDR1 and CDR2 from the germline V gene are SGHTA and FQGNSA. CDR3 length: 14 amino acids.